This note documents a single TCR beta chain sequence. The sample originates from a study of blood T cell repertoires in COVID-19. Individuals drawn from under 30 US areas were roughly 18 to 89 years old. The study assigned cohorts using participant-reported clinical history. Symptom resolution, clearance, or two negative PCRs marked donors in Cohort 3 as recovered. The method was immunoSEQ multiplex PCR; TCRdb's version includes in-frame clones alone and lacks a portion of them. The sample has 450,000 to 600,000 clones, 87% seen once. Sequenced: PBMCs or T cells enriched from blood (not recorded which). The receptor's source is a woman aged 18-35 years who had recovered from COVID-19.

CDR3 in amino acids: CASSQDYGRGYETQYF. CDR3 nucleotide sequence: TGTGCCAGCAGCCAAGATTATGGCAGGGGGTACGAGACCCAGTACTTC. V and J are TRBV4-2 and TRBJ2-5; 7 bases match TRBD1. Germline-derived CDR1 and CDR2 are LGHNA and YNFKEQ. The CDR3 has 16 amino acids. V was pared by 0 bases and J by 5 bases, with 9 bases of the junction left unmatched.